This T cell receptor (beta chain) was captured in a study of cytomegalovirus exposure and HLA in healthy donors. Study-wide findings and caveats: The study carried out a later analysis of TCR beta sequences. It associated approximately 16,000 of them with specific HLA alleles at a false discovery rate of 0.05. In a later analysis, common viral pathogens appeared linked to several of the most significant clusters.

As concerns this clone: No antigen is known for it.

Researchers ran the PCR with 60 Vbeta and 13 Jbeta primers. This table comes from immunoSEQ multiplex PCR, and its TCRdb copy is limited to in-frame clones, with some not included. The data show some 100,000 clones, about 80% seen once. Germline V lookup: CDR1 SGHRS, CDR2 YFSETQ. Trimming left V 8 bases short and J 5 bases short, with 10 bases between. The CDR3 covers 11 residues. V is TRBV5-1 and J is TRBJ1-1; D is possibly TRBD1 (5 bases). This TCR was recovered from a man in his forties in good health and CMV-seronegative. Sample: PBMCs. The CDR3 loop reads CASRKGTEAFF. The CDR3 DNA is TGCGCCAGTCGAAAGGGGACTGAAGCTTTCTTT.